Detailed here is one T cell receptor (beta chain). This entry is derived from a study of CD8+ T cells in alopecia areata. cDNA serving as the sequencing template came from extracted, reverse transcribed RNA. Here immunoSEQ multiplex PCR was the method, and the copy in TCRdb shows in-frame clones only, minus some. The sample lists 200,000 or so clones, 50% to 65% seen once, with approximately 0.5% in the top ten. V dropped 2 bases and J dropped 5 bases, with 18 bases sitting between them. The length of the CDR3 is 16 residues. In germline, CDR1 is MGHRA, CDR2 YSYEKL. The J gene is TRBJ2-5, the V gene TRBV4-1; D uncertain. Here the sequenced sample was CD4+ T cells sorted from blood, taken at week 0. This sequence originates from a human donor with alopecia areata. The chain's CDR3 is CASSQLYSIGAETQYF. DNA of the CDR3: TGCGCCAGCAGCCAACTGTATAGCATTGGCGCGGAGACCCAGTACTTC.